The rows below give T cell receptor beta chains drawn from one sample of a study of cytomegalovirus exposure and HLA in healthy donors. Assay: immunoSEQ multiplex PCR; the TCRdb copy retains only in-frame clones and omits some. The data hold roughly 170,000 clones, with about three quarters observed a single time. The sample comprised PBMCs. These TCRs come from a female donor in good health and CMV-seronegative. CDR3s include the opening cysteine and the closing phenylalanine or tryptophan. The order of the fields is V gene, clone size, J gene, D gene, CDR3 DNA, CDR3 protein. The D gene is left open where the match is weak. The listing skips clone size in some rows; elsewhere it reads once, few, many or a size class.

TRBV6-5	NA	TRBJ1-1	NA	TGTGCCAGCAGTTCGACGCGACGGGGAGCTTTCTTT	CASSSTRRGAFF
TRBV28	once	TRBJ1-5	TRBD1	TGTGCCAGCAGACAGGAGACAGGGATCGACCAGCCCCAGCATTTT	CASRQETGIDQPQHF
TRBV5-1	few	TRBJ2-3	TRBD2	TGCGCCAGCAGCCCCCCAACGGCTAGCGGGATTACGCAGTATTTT	CASSPPTASGITQYF
TRBV27	NA	TRBJ2-1	TRBD2	TGTGCCAGCAGTTTGCTCCCCTTTACTAGCGCCCGCTCCTACAATGAGCAGTTCTTC	CASSLLPFTSARSYNEQFF
TRBV4-1	NA	TRBJ1-1	TRBD1	TGCGCCAGCAGCCAGACCCCCGGACAGGGCGGCACTGAAGCTTTCTTT	CASSQTPGQGGTEAFF
TRBV23-1	once	TRBJ1-4	NA	TGCGCCAGCAGTCAGCGGGCTGAAAAACTGTTTTTT	CASSQRAEKLFF
TRBV9	NA	TRBJ2-3	NA	TGTGCCAGCAGCGTTGGGCGGGCCGGCGGGGAAGATACGCAGTATTTT	CASSVGRAGGEDTQYF
TRBV11-2	NA	TRBJ1-4	NA	TGTGCCAGCAGCGGACAGTACTCTAATGAAAAACTGTTTTTT	CASSGQYSNEKLFF
TRBV29-1	NA	TRBJ1-4	NA	TGCAGTGTGATGACTGAGGGTGAAAAACTGTTTTTT	CSVMTEGEKLFF
TRBV28	NA	TRBJ1-5	NA	TGTGCCAGCAGTTTAACAAGCAATCAGCCCCAGCATTTT	CASSLTSNQPQHF
TRBV7-9	few	TRBJ1-2	TRBD1	TGTGCCAGCAGCTTATTTGGGACAGAATACTATGGCTACACCTTC	CASSLFGTEYYGYTF
TRBV4-1	NA	TRBJ2-1	TRBD2	TGCGCCAGCAGCCCCCAGGCGGGCGGGGGATACAATGAGCAGTTCTTC	CASSPQAGGGYNEQFF
TRBV4-2	NA	TRBJ2-3	TRBD2	TGTGCCAGCAGCCAAGGGACCTTGGCGGGGGGGCAAGATACGCAGTATTTT	CASSQGTLAGGQDTQYF
TRBV5-4	few	TRBJ2-7	NA	TGTGCCAGCAGCTTGAGTGAGGGTTACGAGCAGTACTTC	CASSLSEGYEQYF
TRBV4-3	NA	TRBJ2-1	TRBD2	TGCGCCAGCAGCCAAGCTGTAGCGGGTTCCTACAATGAGCAGTTCTTC	CASSQAVAGSYNEQFF
TRBV6-5	NA	TRBJ1-6	NA	TGTGCCAGCGGCCCAGCTAGGGGCGCCGCTTCACCCCTCCACTTT	CASGPARGAASPLHF
TRBV4-1	NA	TRBJ1-5	TRBD1	TGCGCCAGCAGCCAAGGTGGGACAGGGGGATATCAGCCCCAGCATTTT	CASSQGGTGGYQPQHF
TRBV7-3	NA	TRBJ2-1	TRBD2	TGTGCCAGCAGCCCCTCAGCGGGGACCCTTCCAATGAGGCAGTTCTTC	CASSPSAGTLPMRQFF
TRBV11-2	NA	TRBJ2-1	TRBD2	TGTGCCAGCAGCTTAGGGGGGGGTGAGCAGTTCTTC	CASSLGGGEQFF
TRBV5-1	NA	TRBJ2-6	TRBD1	TGCGCCAGCCGGACAGGGCCTGGGGCCAACGTCCTGACTTTC	CASRTGPGANVLTF
TRBV30	NA	TRBJ1-1	NA	TGTGCCTGGCGGAGGGAGAACACTGAAGCTTTCTTT	CAWRRENTEAFF